The clone carrying this T cell receptor beta chain was observed at least ten times. The sample is drawn from a study of blood T cell repertoires in COVID-19. Looking at the study overall: Material from acute and convalescent COVID-19 was sourced from the United States, Italy and Spain.

CDR1 and CDR2 (germline): MNHNS, SASEGT. With 2 bases removed from V and 4 bases from J, the gap between germline ends came to 11 bases. The CDR3 has 14 residues. Authors' data handling: Researchers report that nucleated cell counts were estimated from reference gene primer amplification. Sequenced by immunoSEQ multiplex PCR; TCRdb stores in-frame clones only, minus some. The DNA gave D and trimming, while V, J and clone size come from that table. Here the sample spans 100,000 to 150,000 clones, around 80% being singletons. The chain is built from TRBV6-1 and TRBJ1-1, with D maybe TRBD1 (6 bases). The receptor was derived from a man aged 40-49 years with acute COVID-19. Sequenced material: PBMCs or T cells enriched from blood (not recorded which). The CDR3 DNA reads as TGTGCCAGCAGTGAAAAAAGCAGGGGCACTGAAGCTTTCTTT. Its translation is CASSEKSRGTEAFF.